This T cell receptor (beta chain) was profiled in a study of blood T cell repertoires in COVID-19. Assay: immunoSEQ multiplex PCR; the TCRdb copy retains only in-frame clones and omits some. Among more than 110,000 clones listed, about 90% were seen once. This clone has only one observation. The CDR3 is 19 residues long. Germline values: CDR1 SGHAT, CDR2 FQNNGV. The junction had 10 bases not matched to a gene; V was cut back by 1 base and J by 2 bases. The rearrangement uses TRBV11-2 and TRBJ2-6, with TRBD1 identical over 8 bases. The sequencing input was peripheral blood. This clonotype originated in a man aged 50 to 59 with active or convalescent COVID-19. CDR3 sequence (DNA): TGTGCCAGCAGCTTAGCCGGCAGGGACAGGTTGGCTGGGGCCAACGTCCTGACTTTC. This gives the protein CASSLAGRDRLAGANVLTF.